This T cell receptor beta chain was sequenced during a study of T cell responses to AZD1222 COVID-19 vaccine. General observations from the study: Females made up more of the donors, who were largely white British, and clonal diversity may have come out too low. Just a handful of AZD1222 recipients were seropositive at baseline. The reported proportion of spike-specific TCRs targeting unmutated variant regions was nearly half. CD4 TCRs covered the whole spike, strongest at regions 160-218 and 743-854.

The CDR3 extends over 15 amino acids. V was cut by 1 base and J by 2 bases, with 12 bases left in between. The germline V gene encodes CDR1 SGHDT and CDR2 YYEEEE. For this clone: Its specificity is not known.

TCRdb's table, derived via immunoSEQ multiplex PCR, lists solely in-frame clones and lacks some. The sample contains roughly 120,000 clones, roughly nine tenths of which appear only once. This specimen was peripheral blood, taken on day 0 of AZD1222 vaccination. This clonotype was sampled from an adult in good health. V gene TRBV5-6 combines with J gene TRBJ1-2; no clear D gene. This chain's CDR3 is CASSLSYRENYGYTF. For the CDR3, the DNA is TGTGCCAGCAGCTTGTCTTATCGAGAAAACTATGGCTACACCTTC.